The 25 T cell receptor beta chains below come from one sample, sequenced in a study of beta chain features in type 1 diabetes. Findings of the study overall: Moderate but significant shortening of TCRB CDR3s was recorded in all four CD4+ subsets from Type 1 diabetes patients.

Their antigens are not known. Expressed TCRB transcripts were sequenced after all isolated RNA was converted to cDNA. Clones were sequenced by immunoSEQ multiplex PCR, and TCRdb holds only the in-frame ones, with some missing. The sample consists of roughly 150,000 clones, around 7.9% of them appearing once. Sample: central memory CD4+ T cells from blood. These receptors were obtained from a man aged 18 to 35 with type 1 diabetes.

V is TRBV15 and J is TRBJ1-2; a possible D gene is TRBD1 (6 bases). CDR3 length: 13 amino acids. Trimming pared 4 bases from V and 8 bases from J, leaving 14 bases between. Germline-derived CDR1 and CDR2 are LNHNV and YYDKDF (reference sequence). DNA of the CDR3: TGTGCCACCAGCAAAGGGACATCCGGGGGCTACACCTTC. Residues: CATSKGTSGGYTF. Complete variable domain (other parts from reference TRBV15 and TRBJ1-2): DAMVIQNPRYQVTQFGKPVTLSCSQTLNHNVMYWYQQKSSQAPKLLFHYYDKDFNNEADTPDNFQSRRPNTSFCFLDIRSPGLGDTAMYLCATSKGTSGGYTFGSGTRLTVV.

The chain uses TRBV9 and TRBJ1-2; the match to TRBD1 covers 9 bases. There are 15 residues in the CDR3. V trimming: 0 bases; J trimming: 2 bases; junction bases outside the gene matches: 2. Germline values: CDR1 SGDLS, CDR2 YYNGEE. CDR3 coding DNA: TGTGCCAGCAGCGTAGACAGGGGGCTGAACTATGGCTACACCTTC. This sequence encodes CASSVDRGLNYGYTF. Based on the CDR3 plus reference TRBV9 and TRBJ1-2, the full variable domain is DSGVTQTPKHLITATGQRVTLRCSPRSGDLSVYWYQQSLDQGLQFLIQYYNGEERAKGNILERFSAQQFPDLHSELNLSSLELGDSALYFCASSVDRGLNYGYTFGSGTRLTVV.

The rearrangement uses TRBV4-3 and TRBJ1-2, with TRBD1 as a possible D gene (5 bases). Germline values: CDR1 LGHNA, CDR2 YSLEER. This CDR3 contains 15 residues. V was shortened by 3 bases and J by 4 bases, with 15 bases between the two germline ends. The DNA for the CDR3 is TGCGCCAGCAGCCAGGCGCGGGGGGGTTCCTATGGCTACACCTTC. It translates to CASSQARGGSYGYTF.

This rearrangement joins TRBV28 to TRBJ2-3, with D tentatively TRBD1 (5 bases). This CDR3 has 14 residues. Germline V gene data show CDR1 as MDHEN and CDR2 as SYDVKM. V lost 10 bases to trimming and J lost 5 bases, with 19 bases between them. CDR3 DNA: TGTGCCACTACAGGTAAAGGCACAAGAGATACGCAGTATTTT. Amino acids: CATTGKGTRDTQYF.

V and J are TRBV5-1 and TRBJ2-1; perhaps TRBD1 as D (5 bases). CDR3 length: 15 residues. Germline assignment: CDR1 SGHRS and CDR2 YFSETQ. Trimming cost V 4 bases and J 4 bases, with 15 bases left between them. CDR3: CASSPDGQGYNEQFF. CDR3 DNA sequence: TGCGCCAGCAGCCCGGACGGACAAGGTTACAATGAGCAGTTCTTC. The variable domain in full, with the rest retrieved from reference TRBV5-1 and TRBJ2-1, is KAGVTQTPRYLIKTRGQQVTLSCSPISGHRSVSWYQQTPGQGLQFLFEYFSETQRNKGNFPGRFSGRQFSNSRSEMNVSTLELGDSALYLCASSPDGQGYNEQFFGPGTRLTVL.

The chain carries TRBV18 and TRBJ2-3; D gene unclear. CDR3 length: 12 amino acids. Trimming left V 4 bases short and J 2 bases short, with 4 bases between. Per the germline V gene, CDR1 is KGHSH and CDR2 is LQKENI. This CDR3 is CASSLSTDTQYF. CDR3 coding DNA: TGTGCCAGCTCACTCTCCACAGATACGCAGTATTTT.

This clone has a count of ten or more. V usage is TRBV25-1 and J usage is TRBJ1-2; D is perhaps TRBD1 (5 bases). This CDR3 contains 12 residues. Trimming took 8 bases from V and 2 from J, leaving 9 bases between them. Germline V gives CDR1 MGHDK, CDR2 SYGVNS. The CDR3 sequence: CASADTNYGYTF. The CDR3, as DNA: TGTGCCAGCGCGGACACGAACTATGGCTACACCTTC.

This clone showed up just a few times. V is TRBV27 and J is TRBJ1-6; 7 bases fit TRBD1. CDR3 size: 16 residues. Germline V gives CDR1 MNHEY, CDR2 SMNVEV (reference sequence). V trimming: 5 bases; J trimming: 7 bases; junction bases outside the gene matches: 11. CDR3 sequence reads: CASSTRQGVRNSPLHF. As DNA, the CDR3 is TGTGCCAGCAGTACACGACAGGGAGTGAGGAATTCACCCCTCCACTTT.

The gene calls are TRBV2 and TRBJ1-2, with D possibly matching TRBD1 (5 bases). Germline values: CDR1 SNHLY, CDR2 FYNNEI. The CDR3 covers 12 residues. Trimming took 6 bases from V and 8 from J, leaving 13 bases between them. DNA of the CDR3: TGTGCCAGCAGCTGGGACGGAGGGGGCTACACCTTC. It is translated as CASSWDGGGYTF.

This clone showed up just a few times. The chain has TRBV9 and TRBJ2-3; D is perhaps TRBD1 (5 bases). Trimming stripped 3 bases from V and 5 bases from J, with 16 bases between. The CDR3 extends over 15 amino acids. Germline loops: CDR1 SGDLS, CDR2 YYNGEE. The chain's CDR3 is CASSEVWGIGDTQYF. CDR3 bases: TGTGCCAGCAGCGAGGTGTGGGGCATCGGAGATACGCAGTATTTT.

The rearrangement links TRBV29-1 to TRBJ2-2, with a tentative D call TRBD2 (6 bases). V was trimmed by 5 bases and J by 4 bases, leaving 14 bases between them. This CDR3 comprises 14 residues. Germline V gene data show CDR1 as SQVTM and CDR2 as ANQGSEA. The CDR3 DNA sequence: TGCAGCGTTCAACGCCAGGGAGGCACCGGGGAGCTGTTTTTT. As protein: CSVQRQGGTGELFF.

The chain uses TRBV9 and TRBJ2-3; 7 nucleotides match TRBD1. Germline CDR1 SGDLS, CDR2 YYNGEE. The CDR3 covers 12 residues. Trimming took 4 bases from V and 7 from J; bases not matched to a gene: 3. Here the CDR3 DNA reads TGTGCCAGCAGCATACAGGGGAATACGCAGTATTTT. It yields the protein CASSIQGNTQYF.

Only a few counts were recorded for this clone. The V gene is TRBV14, the J gene TRBJ2-5; tentatively, D is TRBD1 (6 bases). This CDR3 is 15 amino acids long. In germline, CDR1 is SGHDN, CDR2 FVKESK. The V end lost 4 bases, the J end lost 5 bases, and 17 bases lay between the germline ends. CDR3 sequence reads: CASSPVRGYVETQYF. The CDR3 coding sequence is TGTGCCAGCAGCCCCGTAAGGGGGTATGTGGAGACCCAGTACTTC.

This clone was recorded a few times. This chain connects TRBV7-9 to TRBJ1-2; D is ambiguous. Germline V lookup: CDR1 SEHNR, CDR2 FQNEAQ (reference sequence). V dropped 5 bases and J dropped 8 bases, with 9 bases sitting between them. The CDR3 is 11 residues long. For the CDR3, the DNA is TGTGCCAGCAGCCGAGGGCCGGGCTACACCTTC. This sequence encodes CASSRGPGYTF.

The CDR3 spells CASSYFPAGEGYEQYF. The CDR3 DNA sequence: TGTGCCAGCAGTTACTTTCCAGCGGGCGAAGGGTACGAGCAGTACTTC. V usage is TRBV6-5 and J usage is TRBJ2-7; tentatively, D is TRBD2 (6 bases). V gave up 1 base and J gave up 4 bases, with 17 bases separating them. CDR1 and CDR2 from the germline V gene are MNHEY and SVGAGI. The CDR3 is 16 residues long.

This clone was recorded a few times. The CDR3 loop reads CACQDYEQYF. The CDR3 DNA is TGTGCCTGCCAGGACTACGAGCAGTACTTC. V is TRBV2 and J is TRBJ2-7; D is uncertain. CDR3 length: 10 residues. CDR1 SNHLY and CDR2 FYNNEI come from the germline V gene. Trimming took 11 bases from V and 3 from J, leaving 8 bases between them.

V gene TRBV4-2 combines with J gene TRBJ1-2; 9 bases are shared with TRBD1. Trimming at V came to 0 bases and at J to 2 bases, leaving 4 bases not matched to a gene. Germline V gene data show CDR1 as LGHNA and CDR2 as YNFKEQ. The CDR3 runs 16 residues. DNA of the CDR3: TGTGCCAGCAGCCAAGATCAAGGACAGGGGAACTATGGCTACACCTTC. Residues: CASSQDQGQGNYGYTF.

The table lists this clone with a few counts. The gene calls are TRBV6-6 and TRBJ2-7, with a possible D match to TRBD1 (6 bases). V was clipped by 0 bases and J by 3 bases, with 9 bases between them. Per germline, CDR1 MNHNY and CDR2 SVGAGI (reference sequence). CDR3 length: 14 residues. The CDR3 nucleotides read TGTGCCAGCAGTTACTCAGGGGGAAGCTACGAGCAGTACTTC. Its protein product is CASSYSGGSYEQYF.

In its sample, this clone was seen a few times. CDR3 DNA sequence: TGTGCCAGCAGCTTCCAAGGGACAGGGTCGGGCTACACCTTC. It is translated as CASSFQGTGSGYTF. The rearrangement links TRBV7-2 to TRBJ1-2; 9 nucleotides match TRBD1. Germline CDR1 SGHTA, CDR2 FQGNSA. The trim removed 3 bases at V and 8 bases at J, leaving 7 bases unmatched. The CDR3 is 14 residues long.

The table lists this clone with a few counts. The chain joins TRBV6-6 to TRBJ2-7, with TRBD1 as a possible D gene (6 bases). The V end lost 5 bases, the J end lost 8 bases, and 13 bases lay between the germline ends. Germline V CDR1 and CDR2: MNHNY, SVGAGI (reference sequence). The CDR3 runs 12 residues. Here the CDR3 reads CASSHLRGKQYF. DNA for the CDR3: TGTGCCAGCAGTCACCTGAGGGGGAAGCAGTACTTC.

The table lists this clone with a few counts. J is TRBJ2-1 and V is TRBV4-3; TRBD2 matches 8 bases. Germline trimming cut 1 base from V and 8 bases from J; bases unmatched to any gene: 10. The CDR3 extends over 16 amino acids. Germline lookup yields CDR1 LGHNA and CDR2 YSLEER. The CDR3 nucleotides are TGCGCCAGCAGCCAAGTTAGCGGGGCAGGTGAAGATGAGCAGTTCTTC. It specifies CASSQVSGAGEDEQFF.

The CDR3 loop reads CASSKGQFQETQYF. CDR3 nucleotide sequence: TGTGCCAGCAGCAAAGGACAGTTTCAAGAGACCCAGTACTTC. V and J are TRBV21-1 and TRBJ2-5; the table's D call, TRBD1, was not checked against the DNA. TRBV21-1 is an annotated pseudogene. This CDR3 region has 14 residues.

The chain employs TRBV6-6 and TRBJ1-4, with 9 bases identical to TRBD1. Germline V lookup: CDR1 MNHNY, CDR2 SVGAGI (reference sequence). The CDR3 has 14 amino acids. Trimming took 4 bases from V and 8 from J; bases not matched to a gene: 5. The CDR3 sequence: CASSLQGAEEKLFF. The DNA for the CDR3 is TGTGCCAGCAGTTTACAGGGGGCAGAGGAAAAACTGTTTTTT.

The chain recombines TRBV7-8 with TRBJ2-3; D remains ambiguous. The CDR3 is 13 residues long. Germline-derived CDR1 and CDR2 are SGHVS and FQNEAQ. Trimming pared 5 bases from V and 0 bases from J, leaving 6 bases between. CDR3 coding DNA: TGTGCCAGCAGCCACTCTAGCACAGATACGCAGTATTTT. Protein product: CASSHSSTDTQYF.

The chain carries TRBV11-2 and TRBJ1-3; TRBD1 might be the D (6 bases). This CDR3 spans 14 amino acids. The V end was cut by 4 bases, the J end by 1 base, with 8 bases between. Germline V gene sequence: CDR1 SGHAT, CDR2 FQNNGV. CDR3: CASSSGVSGNTIYF. The CDR3 DNA follows: TGTGCCAGCAGCTCAGGGGTTTCTGGAAACACCATATATTTT.